This TCR beta chain stems from a study of T cells in Graves' hyperthyroidism and ophthalmopathy. TCR beta CDR3 regions were amplified from RNA transcripts. Using the HTBI primer set, a first-round RT-PCR was run on the TCR CDR3. TCRdb re-called the multiplex PCR reads with MiXCR, one entry per CDR3 protein. The repertoire holds about 200,000 distinct CDR3 sequences, with about 17% as singletons. Germline V CDR1 and CDR2: SEHNR, FQNEAQ (reference sequence). This CDR3 region has 14 residues. V shed 2 bases and J shed 0 bases, with 7 bases lying between them. The source of this sequence is a woman aged 50 to 60 with Graves' hyperthyroidism. Sample: blood. V gene TRBV7-9 combines with J gene TRBJ1-1; D unclear. Written as DNA, the CDR3 is TGTGCCAGCAGCTTACCGGTGATGAACACTGAAGCTTTCTTT. Its translation: CASSLPVMNTEAFF.